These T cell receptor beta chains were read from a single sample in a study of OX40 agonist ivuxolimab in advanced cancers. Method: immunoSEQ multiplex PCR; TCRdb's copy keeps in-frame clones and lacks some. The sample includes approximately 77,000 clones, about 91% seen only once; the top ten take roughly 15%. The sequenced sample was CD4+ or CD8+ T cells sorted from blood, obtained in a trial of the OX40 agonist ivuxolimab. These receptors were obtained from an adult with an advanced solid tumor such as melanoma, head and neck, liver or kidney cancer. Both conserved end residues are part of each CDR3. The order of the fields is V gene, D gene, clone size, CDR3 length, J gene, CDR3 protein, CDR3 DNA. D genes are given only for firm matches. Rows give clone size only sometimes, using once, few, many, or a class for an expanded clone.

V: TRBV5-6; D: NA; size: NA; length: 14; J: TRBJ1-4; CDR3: CASSSQETNEKLFF; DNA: TGTGCCAGCAGCTCACAGGAAACTAATGAAAAACTGTTTTTT
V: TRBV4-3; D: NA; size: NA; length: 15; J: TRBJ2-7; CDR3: CASSQDRGNPDEQYF; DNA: TGCGCCAGCAGCCAAGATAGGGGGAACCCCGACGAGCAGTACTTC
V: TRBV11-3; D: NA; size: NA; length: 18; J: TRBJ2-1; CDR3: CASSLVSRTARGAHEQFF; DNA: TGTGCCAGCAGCTTAGTTTCCCGAACCGCACGAGGGGCCCATGAGCAGTTCTTC
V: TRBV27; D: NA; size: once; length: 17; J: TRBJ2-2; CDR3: CASSLFVGGTNTGELFF; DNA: TGTGCCAGCAGTCTTTTTGTGGGAGGTACTAACACCGGGGAGCTGTTTTTT
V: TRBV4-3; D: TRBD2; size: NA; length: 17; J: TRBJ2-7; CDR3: CASSQGLAGGPSYEQYF; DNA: TGCGCCAGCAGCCAAGGACTAGCGGGAGGGCCCTCGTACGAGCAGTACTTC
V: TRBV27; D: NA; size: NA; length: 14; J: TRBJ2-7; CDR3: CASSPGATAYEQYF; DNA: TGTGCCAGCAGTCCCGGGGCTACCGCCTACGAGCAGTACTTC
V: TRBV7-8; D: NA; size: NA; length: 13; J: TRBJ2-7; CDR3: CASNQGGGYEQYF; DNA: TGTGCCAGCAACCAGGGCGGAGGATACGAGCAGTACTTC
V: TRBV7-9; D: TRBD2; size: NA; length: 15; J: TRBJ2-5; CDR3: CASTDTAGGGETQYF; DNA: TGTGCCAGCACGGACACAGCGGGAGGGGGTGAGACCCAGTACTTC
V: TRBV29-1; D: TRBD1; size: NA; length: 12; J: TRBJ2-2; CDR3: CSLLRGQGELFF; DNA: TGCAGCTTACTCAGGGGGCAGGGGGAGCTGTTTTTT
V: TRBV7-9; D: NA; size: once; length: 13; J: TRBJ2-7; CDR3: CASSLDSAYEQYF; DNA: TGTGCCAGCAGCTTAGATTCGGCCTACGAGCAGTACTTC
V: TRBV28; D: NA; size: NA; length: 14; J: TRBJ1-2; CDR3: CASSLRGGGYGYTF; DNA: TGTGCCAGCAGTTTGCGGGGAGGAGGGTATGGCTACACCTTC
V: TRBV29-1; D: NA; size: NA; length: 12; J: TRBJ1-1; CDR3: CSIGQMNTEAFF; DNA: TGCAGCATCGGACAGATGAACACTGAAGCTTTCTTT
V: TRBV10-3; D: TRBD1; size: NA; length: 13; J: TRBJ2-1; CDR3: CATQSGGGDEQFF; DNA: TGTGCCACCCAATCAGGGGGTGGGGATGAGCAGTTCTTC
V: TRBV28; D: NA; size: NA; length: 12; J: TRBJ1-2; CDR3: CASSFWGGGYTF; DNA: TGTGCCAGCAGTTTTTGGGGGGGTGGCTACACCTTC
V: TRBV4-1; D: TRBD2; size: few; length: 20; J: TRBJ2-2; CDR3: CASSQDGVQKRESNTGELFF; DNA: TGCGCCAGCAGCCAAGACGGGGTGCAGAAGCGGGAGTCGAACACCGGGGAGCTGTTTTTT
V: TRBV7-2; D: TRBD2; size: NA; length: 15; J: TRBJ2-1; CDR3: CASSLASGLLDEQFF; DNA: TGTGCCAGCAGCTTGGCTAGCGGGCTTTTGGATGAGCAGTTCTTC
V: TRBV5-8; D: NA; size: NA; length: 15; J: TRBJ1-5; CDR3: CASSLLYQSNQPQHF; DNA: TGTGCCAGCAGCTTATTATATCAGAGCAATCAGCCCCAGCATTTT
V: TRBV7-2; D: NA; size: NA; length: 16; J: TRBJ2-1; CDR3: CASSLDAGAVYNEQFF; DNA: TGTGCCAGCAGCTTAGATGCAGGGGCGGTTTACAATGAGCAGTTCTTC
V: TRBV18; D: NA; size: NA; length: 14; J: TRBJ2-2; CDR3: CASSPPVNTGELFF; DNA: TGTGCCAGCTCACCACCAGTGAACACCGGGGAGCTGTTTTTT
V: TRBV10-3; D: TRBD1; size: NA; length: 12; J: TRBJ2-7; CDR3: CAISGQGYEQYF; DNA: TGTGCCATCAGTGGACAGGGGTACGAGCAGTACTTC
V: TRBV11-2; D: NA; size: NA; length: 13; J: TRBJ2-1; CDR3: CASSPWWEDEQFF; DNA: TGTGCCAGCAGCCCCTGGTGGGAGGATGAGCAGTTCTTC
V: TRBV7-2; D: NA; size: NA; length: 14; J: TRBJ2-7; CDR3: CASSLYDGSYEQYF; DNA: TGTGCCAGCAGCTTATATGACGGTTCCTACGAGCAGTACTTC
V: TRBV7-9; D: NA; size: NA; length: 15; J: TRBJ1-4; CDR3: CASSLVEAGDEKLFF; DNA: TGTGCCAGCAGCTTAGTTGAGGCAGGGGATGAAAAACTGTTTTTT